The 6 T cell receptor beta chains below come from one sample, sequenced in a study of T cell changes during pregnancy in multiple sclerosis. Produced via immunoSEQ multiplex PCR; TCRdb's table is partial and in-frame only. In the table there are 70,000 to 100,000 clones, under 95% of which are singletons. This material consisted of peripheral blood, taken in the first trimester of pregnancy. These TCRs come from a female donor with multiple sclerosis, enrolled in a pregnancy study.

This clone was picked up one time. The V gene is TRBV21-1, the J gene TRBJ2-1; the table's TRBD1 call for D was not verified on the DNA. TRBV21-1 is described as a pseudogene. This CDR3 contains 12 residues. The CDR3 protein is CASSSHGHEQFF. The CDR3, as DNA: TGTGCCAGCAGCTCCCATGGCCATGAGCAGTTCTTC.

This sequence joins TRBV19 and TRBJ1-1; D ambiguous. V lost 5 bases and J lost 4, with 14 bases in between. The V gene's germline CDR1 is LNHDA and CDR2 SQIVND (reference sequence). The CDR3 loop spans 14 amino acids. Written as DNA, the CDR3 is TGTGCCAGTAGTCTCTCCTCCGGGTTCACTGAAGCTTTCTTT. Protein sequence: CASSLSSGFTEAFF.

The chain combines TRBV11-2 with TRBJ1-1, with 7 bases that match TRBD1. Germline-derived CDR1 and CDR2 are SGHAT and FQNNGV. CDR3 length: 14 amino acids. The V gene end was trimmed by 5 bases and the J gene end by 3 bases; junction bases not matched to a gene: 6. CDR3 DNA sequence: TGTGCCAGCAGCCGTGACAGGGTCGACACTGAAGCTTTCTTT. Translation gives CASSRDRVDTEAFF.

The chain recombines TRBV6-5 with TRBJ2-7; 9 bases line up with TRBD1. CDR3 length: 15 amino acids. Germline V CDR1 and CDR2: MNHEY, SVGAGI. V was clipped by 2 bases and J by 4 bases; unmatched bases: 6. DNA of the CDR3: TGTGCCAGCAGTTACGTGGGACAGGGAGGGTACGAGCAGTACTTC. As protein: CASSYVGQGGYEQYF.

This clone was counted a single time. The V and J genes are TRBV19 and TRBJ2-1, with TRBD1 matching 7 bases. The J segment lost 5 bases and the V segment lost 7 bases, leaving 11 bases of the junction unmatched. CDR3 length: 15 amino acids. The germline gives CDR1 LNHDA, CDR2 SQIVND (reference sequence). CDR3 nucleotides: TGTGCCAGTACCGCAACGGCAGGGGGAGACAATGAGCAGTTCTTC. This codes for CASTATAGGDNEQFF.

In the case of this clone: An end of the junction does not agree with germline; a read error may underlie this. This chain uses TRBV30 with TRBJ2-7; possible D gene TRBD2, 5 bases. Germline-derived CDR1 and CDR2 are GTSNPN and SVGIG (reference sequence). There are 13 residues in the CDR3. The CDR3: CAWSVGDSYGQYF. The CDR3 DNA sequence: TGTGCCTGGAGTGTCGGGGATTCCTACGGGCAGTACTTC.